The present TCR beta chain was sequenced within a study of siplizumab effects on memory and regulatory T cells. On this clone itself: Its target is not known.

The germline gives CDR1 SGHRS, CDR2 YFSETQ. This CDR3 region has 15 residues. V lost 0 bases, J lost 2 bases, and 10 bases lay in between. Assay used: immunoSEQ multiplex PCR; TCRdb lists only in-frame clones, some missing. The sample consists of about 56,000 clones, around 98% of them appearing once. Study observations and caveats: The mapping of alloreactive clones to unstimulated subsets covered only a minor fraction of them. Unstimulated naive T cells seemed to show more diversity than memory cells did, and they also seemed to be among the major contributors to the alloresponse. There was no confirmation of the suppressive function of proliferating Tregs from siplizumab cultures.

Investigators obtained sequences from unstimulated naive, memory, effector memory and TEMRA subsets in three donor pairs. The chain joins TRBV5-1 to TRBJ2-3; D not certain. The sequencing input was naive CD8+ T cells sorted from blood. The source of this sequence is a human donor in good health. CDR3 loop: CASSLASPVTDTQYF. CDR3 coding DNA: TGCGCCAGCAGCTTGGCATCTCCAGTCACAGATACGCAGTATTTT.